The 6 T cell receptor beta chains in this list originate from one sample, sequenced in a study of T cell responses to AZD1222 COVID-19 vaccine. Generated by immunoSEQ multiplex PCR, the TCRdb table keeps only in-frame clones and is missing some. This sample carries over 150,000 clones, over 80% of them seen once, and the ten largest clones take roughly 10%. Specimen: peripheral blood, collected on day 0 of AZD1222 vaccination. The receptors come from an adult in good health.

This clone was picked up one time. The V call is TRBV4-3, the J call TRBJ1-5; 8 bases are shared with TRBD1. The CDR3 consists of 17 residues. From germline, CDR1 is LGHNA and CDR2 YSLEER. Germline trimming cut 2 bases from V and 7 bases from J; bases unmatched to any gene: 13. CDR3 in DNA: TGCGCCAGCAGCCAAAATTCGGGCAGGGGGCCCCACCAGCCCCAGCATTTT. This sequence encodes CASSQNSGRGPHQPQHF.

The rearrangement uses TRBV19 and TRBJ1-1; 10 bases match TRBD1. V dropped 0 bases and J dropped 4; count of bases not matched to a gene: 11. The length of the CDR3 is 18 residues. CDR1 and CDR2 from the germline V gene are LNHDA and SQIVND (reference sequence). The DNA of the CDR3 is TGTGCCAGTAGTATAGACGTCCCGGGACAGGGGAAGGGCACTGAAGCTTTCTTT. This translates into CASSIDVPGQGKGTEAFF.

The J gene is TRBJ1-2, the V gene TRBV19, with 12 bases aligning to TRBD1. The CDR3 has 15 amino acids. Germline CDR1 is LNHDA and CDR2 is SQIVND (reference sequence). The J segment lost 4 bases and the V segment lost 5 bases, leaving 5 bases of the junction unmatched. As DNA, the CDR3 is TGTGCCAGTAGTCGGGACAGGGGGCGCATCTATGGCTACACCTTC. It codes for CASSRDRGRIYGYTF. Filled out from reference TRBV19 and TRBJ1-2, the complete variable domain reads DGGITQSPKYLFRKEGQNVTLSCEQNLNHDAMYWYRQDPGQGLRLIYYSQIVNDFQKGDIAEGYSVSREKKESFPLTVTSAQKNPTAFYLCASSRDRGRIYGYTFGSGTRLTVV.

V gene TRBV7-2 combines with J gene TRBJ1-1; 11 bases align to TRBD1. CDR3 size: 16 residues. Germline V gene sequence: CDR1 SGHTA, CDR2 FQGNSA. V was clipped by 5 bases and J by 5 bases; unmatched bases: 10. The DNA of the CDR3 is TGTGCCAGCAGCCCGGACAGGGGGCGGTTCGGGACTGAAGCTTTCTTT. This codes for CASSPDRGRFGTEAFF.

The V gene is TRBV18, the J gene TRBJ1-1; unclear D gene. V was trimmed by 2 bases and J by 6 bases, leaving 13 bases between them. The CDR3 covers 14 residues. The germline V gene has CDR1 KGHSH and CDR2 LQKENI. CDR3 DNA sequence: TGTGCCAGCTCACCATCCCTCGGGTTCCCTGAAGCTTTCTTT. Translating it yields CASSPSLGFPEAFF.

The chain is built from TRBV30 and TRBJ2-7; 11 bases line up with TRBD1. From germline, CDR1 is GTSNPN and CDR2 SVGIG (reference sequence). This CDR3 is 16 amino acids long. V shed 2 bases and J 3 bases; nucleotides not matched to a gene: 9. The CDR3 DNA reads as TGTGCCTGGAGTCCGGACAGGGGGCTCCCTCGCTACGAGCAGTACTTC. Its protein is CAWSPDRGLPRYEQYF.